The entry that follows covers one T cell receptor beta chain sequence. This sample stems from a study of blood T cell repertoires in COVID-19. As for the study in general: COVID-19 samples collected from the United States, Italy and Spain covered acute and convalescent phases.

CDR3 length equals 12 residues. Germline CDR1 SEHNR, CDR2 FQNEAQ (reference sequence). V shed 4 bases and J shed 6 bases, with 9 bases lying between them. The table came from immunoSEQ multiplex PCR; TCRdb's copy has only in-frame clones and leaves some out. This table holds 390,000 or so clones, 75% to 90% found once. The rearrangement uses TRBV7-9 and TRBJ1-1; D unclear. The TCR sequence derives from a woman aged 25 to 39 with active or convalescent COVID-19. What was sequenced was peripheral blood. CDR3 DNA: TGTGCCAGCAGCTCCGGGAGATCTGAAGCTTTCTTT. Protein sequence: CASSSGRSEAFF.